This is a list of T cell receptor beta chains from one sample in a study of T cell responses to AZD1222 COVID-19 vaccine. The method was immunoSEQ multiplex PCR; TCRdb's version includes in-frame clones alone and lacks a portion of them. The data show around 110,000 clones, around 88% seen once. The sequences come from peripheral blood, collected on day 0 of AZD1222 vaccination. Receptors were obtained from an adult in good health. Each CDR3 is given with its conserved first and last residue. A D gene is named only where the DNA matches it firmly. Size is omitted from some rows. Given values are once, few, many or a class for expanded clones.

. TRBJ2-5 . TRBV3-1/TRBV3-2 TGTGCCAGCAGCCAAGCCACTACTTGGGGAGAGACCCAGTACTTC CASSQATTWGETQYF
. TRBJ1-2 TRBD1 TRBV2 TGTGCCAGCAGCTATTCGGGACAGCTCTATGGCTACACCTTC CASSYSGQLYGYTF
. TRBJ2-1 . TRBV18 TGTGCCAGCTCACCACCGTTCACTGAGCAGTTCTTC CASSPPFTEQFF
. TRBJ1-4 . TRBV5-4 TGTGCCAGCAGCTTGGCACAGGGAGGGGGGGCTAATGAAAAACTGTTTTTT CASSLAQGGGANEKLFF
. TRBJ2-7 . TRBV7-9 TGTGCCAGCAGCCCTCGGGACAGCCGGGGGTACGAGCAGTACTTC CASSPRDSRGYEQYF
few TRBJ1-4 TRBD1 TRBV18 TGTGCCAGCTCACCGACAGGGAAGGGCTATGCAACTAATGAAAAACTGTTTTTT CASSPTGKGYATNEKLFF
. TRBJ1-1 . TRBV5-1 TGCGCCAGCAGCTTGGCCCCTACCGTGGGGAGCACTGAAGCTTTCTTT CASSLAPTVGSTEAFF
few TRBJ1-1 . TRBV27 TGTGCCAGCGGCCTGAACACTGAAGCTTTCTTT CASGLNTEAFF
. TRBJ2-3 TRBD2 TRBV5-1 TGCGCCAGCAGCTTGGAGGCGGGGGGGCTCTTCGGAGATACGCAGTATTTT CASSLEAGGLFGDTQYF
. TRBJ1-4 . TRBV27 TGTGCCAGCAGCCCTGACGGACAGTTGACTAATGAAAAACTGTTTTTT CASSPDGQLTNEKLFF
. TRBJ1-3 . TRBV5-1 TGCGCCAGCAGCCCCTTCGGACGAGGAGACACCATATATTTT CASSPFGRGDTIYF
. TRBJ1-1 . TRBV6-1 TGTGCCGGGGGATCCGGGACGAACACTGAAGCTTTCTTT CAGGSGTNTEAFF
. TRBJ2-5 TRBD2 TRBV3-1/TRBV3-2 TGTGCCAGCAGCAGCATGTGGGCCCAAGGGTCTAGCGGTTACCAAGAGACCCAGTACTTC CASSSMWAQGSSGYQETQYF
. TRBJ2-2 TRBD1 TRBV18 TGTGCCAGCTCACTAGGGACAGGGGGCACGAACACCGGGGAGCTGTTTTTT CASSLGTGGTNTGELFF
. TRBJ2-5 . TRBV6-5 TGTGCCAGCGTGAGAGGCGAGACCCAGTACTTC CASVRGETQYF
once TRBJ1-5 . TRBV2 TGTGCCAGCAGTGAATCGGGGGCTTGGAGCAATCAGCCCCAGCATTTT CASSESGAWSNQPQHF
. TRBJ2-1 . TRBV19 TGTGCCAGTAGTATTTCGCCGGCAGGGCCCTACAATGAGCAGTTCTTC CASSISPAGPYNEQFF
once TRBJ1-1 TRBD1 TRBV7-6 TGTGCCAGCAGCTCAGGGGGTCGGGACACGAACACTGAAGCTTTCTTT CASSSGGRDTNTEAFF
. TRBJ2-1 TRBD1 TRBV5-5 TGTGCCAGCAGCTCCGGGACAGGGTTGTTCGATGAGCAGTTCTTC CASSSGTGLFDEQFF
once TRBJ2-7 TRBD2 TRBV6-1 TGTGCCAGCAGTGACGGGACTAGCGGTAAATCCTACGAGCAGTACTTC CASSDGTSGKSYEQYF
. TRBJ2-7 . TRBV12-3/TRBV12-4 TGTGCCAGCATGGAGATCCTCCAAGGGGAGCAGTACTTC CASMEILQGEQYF
. TRBJ2-7 TRBD2 TRBV11-2 TGTGCCAGCAGCTTAGAGGGACTAGCGGGGGGCCGCCCTTCTCCCTACGAGCAGTACTTC CASSLEGLAGGRPSPYEQYF
. TRBJ2-3 TRBD1 TRBV4-1 TGCGCCAGCAGCCAGACCTTCCAGGGGGAAACAGATACGCAGTATTTT CASSQTFQGETDTQYF
. TRBJ2-7 TRBD1 TRBV6-5 TGTGCCAGCAGTTCCTCGGACAGGGGGCGGGGCGAGCAGTACTTC CASSSSDRGRGEQYF
. TRBJ2-2 TRBD1 TRBV7-7 TGTGCCAGCAGCCTCCGACAGGGGGACACCGGGGAGCTGTTTTTT CASSLRQGDTGELFF
. TRBJ1-1 . TRBV19 TGTGCCAGTAGTATAAGGATAGGGATGAACACTGAAGCTTTCTTT CASSIRIGMNTEAFF
few TRBJ2-5 . TRBV7-9 TGTGCCAGCAGCCCCACTCTTAACCCTGAGACCCAGTACTTC CASSPTLNPETQYF
once TRBJ1-5 . TRBV19 TGTGCCAGTAGTATTCCCACTACTAGCAATCAGCCCCAGCATTTT CASSIPTTSNQPQHF
many TRBJ2-7 . TRBV5-6 TGTGCCAGCAGCCCTTTGGGGGCCCCCTACGAGCAGTACTTC CASSPLGAPYEQYF
. TRBJ1-6 . TRBV6-2/TRBV6-3 TGTGCCAGCAGTTACCCGTCCCCCGGCGGTTCACCCCTCCACTTT CASSYPSPGGSPLHF
. TRBJ1-3 . TRBV9 TGTGCCAGCAAGGGTGGAAACACCATATATTTT CASKGGNTIYF
. TRBJ2-1 . TRBV5-6 TGTGCCAGCAGCGGGTCTGAGCAGTTCTTC CASSGSEQFF
. TRBJ2-4 . TRBV6-5 TGTGCCAGCAGTTACTCGTACGAGGGTAACGGGAACATTCAGTACTTC CASSYSYEGNGNIQYF
. TRBJ2-7 TRBD2 TRBV7-2 TGTGCCAGCAGCTTAGAGGGCGGGAGAAGCTACGAGCAGTACTTC CASSLEGGRSYEQYF
. TRBJ1-1 . TRBV14 TGTGCCAGCAGCCTCATACAGGGCCCTGAAGCTTTCTTT CASSLIQGPEAFF
. TRBJ1-5 . TRBV29-1 TGCAGCGTTGGGGCCACTCGCAATCAGCCCCAGCATTTT CSVGATRNQPQHF
. TRBJ1-2 . TRBV4-3 TGCGCCAGCAGCCCTTCACAGGTGGTTAACTATGGCTACACCTTC CASSPSQVVNYGYTF
. TRBJ2-3 . TRBV6-5 TGTGCCAGCAGTTACGGAATACCCAGCACAGATACGCAGTATTTT CASSYGIPSTDTQYF
. TRBJ2-1 . TRBV12-3/TRBV12-4 TGTGCCAGCAGTTTCCGACAGAACAATGAGCAGTTCTTC CASSFRQNNEQFF
. TRBJ1-3 . TRBV9 TGTGCCAGCAGCGCGGGAGGCACCATATATTTT CASSAGGTIYF
. TRBJ1-6 . TRBV2 TGTGCCAGCCGGGGTAGCTTTGGATCACCCCTCCACTTT CASRGSFGSPLHF